This T cell receptor beta chain derives from a study of blood T cell repertoires in COVID-19. Authors' data handling: Reference gene primers were amplified, and this amplification served to estimate nucleated cell counts. Sequenced by immunoSEQ multiplex PCR; TCRdb stores in-frame clones only, minus some. The D gene and trimming were derived from the DNA, and the V and J assignments and clone size from that table. Counted here are tens of thousands of clones, 68% occurring once; the ten biggest clones make up 8.5% to 9%. V lost 1 base and J lost 2; bases outside the gene matches: 4. Looked up from germline, CDR1 is LGHDT and CDR2 is YNNKEL (reference sequence). This CDR3 has 16 residues.

This chain joins TRBV3-1 (or the pseudogene TRBV3-2) and TRBJ2-3; TRBD2 aligns across 9 bases. The specimen was peripheral blood. This sequence originates from a woman in her 70s with acute or convalescent COVID-19. In DNA, the CDR3 is TGTGCCAGCAGCCAAGCCGCGGGGGGGCCCACAGATACGCAGTATTTT. This codes for CASSQAAGGPTDTQYF.